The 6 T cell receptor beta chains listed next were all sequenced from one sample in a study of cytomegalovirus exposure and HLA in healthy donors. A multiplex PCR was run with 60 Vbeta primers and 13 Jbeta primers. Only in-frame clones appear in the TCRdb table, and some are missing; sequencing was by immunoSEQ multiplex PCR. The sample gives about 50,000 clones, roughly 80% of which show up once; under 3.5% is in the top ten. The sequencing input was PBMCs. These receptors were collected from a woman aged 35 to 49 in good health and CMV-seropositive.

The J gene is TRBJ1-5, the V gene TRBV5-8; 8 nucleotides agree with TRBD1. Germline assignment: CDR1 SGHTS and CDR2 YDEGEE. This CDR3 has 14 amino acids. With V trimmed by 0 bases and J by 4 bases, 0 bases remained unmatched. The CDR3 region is CASSLDRGNQPQHF. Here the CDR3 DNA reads TGTGCCAGCAGCTTGGACAGGGGGAATCAGCCCCAGCATTTT.

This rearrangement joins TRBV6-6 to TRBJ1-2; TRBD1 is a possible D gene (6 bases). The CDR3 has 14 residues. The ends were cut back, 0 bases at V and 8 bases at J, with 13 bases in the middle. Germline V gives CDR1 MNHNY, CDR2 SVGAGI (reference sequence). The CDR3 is CASSYSKGGEGYTF. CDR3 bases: TGTGCCAGCAGTTACTCGAAGGGGGGGGAGGGCTACACCTTC.

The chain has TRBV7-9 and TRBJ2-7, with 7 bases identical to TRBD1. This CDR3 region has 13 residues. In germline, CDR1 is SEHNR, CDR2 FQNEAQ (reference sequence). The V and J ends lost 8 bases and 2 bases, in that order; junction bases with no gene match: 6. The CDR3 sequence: CASRGQVPYEQYF. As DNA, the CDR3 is TGTGCCAGCCGTGGACAGGTCCCCTACGAGCAGTACTTC. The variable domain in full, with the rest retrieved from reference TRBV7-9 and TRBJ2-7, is DTGVSQNPRHKITKRGQNVTFRCDPISEHNRLYWYRQTLGQGPEFLTYFQNEAQLEKSRLLSDRFSAERPKGSFSTLEIQRTEQGDSAMYLCASRGQVPYEQYFGPGTRLTVT.

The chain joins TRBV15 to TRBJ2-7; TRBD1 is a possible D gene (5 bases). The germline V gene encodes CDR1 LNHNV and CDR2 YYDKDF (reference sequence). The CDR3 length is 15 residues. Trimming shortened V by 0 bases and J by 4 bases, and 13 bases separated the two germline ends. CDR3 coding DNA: TGTGCCACCAGCAGAGAGGCAGGGAAGTCTTACGAGCAGTACTTC. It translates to CATSREAGKSYEQYF.

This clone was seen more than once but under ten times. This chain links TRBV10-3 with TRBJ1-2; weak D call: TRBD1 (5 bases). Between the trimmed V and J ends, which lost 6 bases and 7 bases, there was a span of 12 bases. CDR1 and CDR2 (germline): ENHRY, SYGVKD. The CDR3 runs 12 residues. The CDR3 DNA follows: TGTGCCATCAGGGCGGGGGGACTTGGCTACACCTTC. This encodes CAIRAGGLGYTF.

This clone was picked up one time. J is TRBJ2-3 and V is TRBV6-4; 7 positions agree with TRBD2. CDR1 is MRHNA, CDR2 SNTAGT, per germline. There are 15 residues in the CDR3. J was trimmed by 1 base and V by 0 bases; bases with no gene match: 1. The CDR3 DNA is TGTGCCAGCAGTGACTCCCGGGGGGGCACAGATACGCAGTATTTT. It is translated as CASSDSRGGTDTQYF.